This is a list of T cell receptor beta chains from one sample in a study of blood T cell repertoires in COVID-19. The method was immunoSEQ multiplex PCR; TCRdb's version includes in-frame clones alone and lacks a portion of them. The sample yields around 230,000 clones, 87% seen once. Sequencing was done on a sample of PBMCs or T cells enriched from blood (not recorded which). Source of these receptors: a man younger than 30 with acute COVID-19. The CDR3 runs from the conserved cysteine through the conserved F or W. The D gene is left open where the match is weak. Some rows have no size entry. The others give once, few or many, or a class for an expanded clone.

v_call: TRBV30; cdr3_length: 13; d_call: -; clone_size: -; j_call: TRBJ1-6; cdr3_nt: TGTGCCTCCCGGGACTCCTATAATTCACCCCTCCACTTT; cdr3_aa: CASRDSYNSPLHF
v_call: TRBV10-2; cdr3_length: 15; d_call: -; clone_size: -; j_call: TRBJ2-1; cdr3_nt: TGCGCCAGCAGTGAAAGGGTCAGCCCGCGGGATGAGCAGTTCTTC; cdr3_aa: CASSERVSPRDEQFF
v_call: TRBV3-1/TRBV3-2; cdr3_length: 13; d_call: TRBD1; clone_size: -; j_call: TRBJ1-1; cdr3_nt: TGTGCCAGCAGTTTCAGACAGGGCACTGAAGCTTTCTTT; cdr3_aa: CASSFRQGTEAFF
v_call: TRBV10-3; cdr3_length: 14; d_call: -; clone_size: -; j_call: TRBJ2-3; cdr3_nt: TGTGCCACCCGCTTCGAGTACCGCACAGATACGCAGTATTTT; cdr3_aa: CATRFEYRTDTQYF
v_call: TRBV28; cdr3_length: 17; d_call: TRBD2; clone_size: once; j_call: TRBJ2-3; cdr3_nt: TGTGCCAGCAGTTTATCCATCCGCGGGAGCTTAACAGATACGCAGTATTTT; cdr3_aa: CASSLSIRGSLTDTQYF
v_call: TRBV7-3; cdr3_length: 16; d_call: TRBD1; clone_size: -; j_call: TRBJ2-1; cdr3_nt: TGTGCCAGCAGCTCGGGACAGGGGGCGAGATACAATGAGCAGTTCTTC; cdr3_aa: CASSSGQGARYNEQFF
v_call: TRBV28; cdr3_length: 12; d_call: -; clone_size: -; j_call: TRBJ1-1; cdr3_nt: TGTGCCAGCAGTTTAGGGCGAACTGAAGCTTTCTTT; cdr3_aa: CASSLGRTEAFF
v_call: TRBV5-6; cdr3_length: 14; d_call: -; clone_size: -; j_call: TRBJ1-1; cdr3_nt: TGTGCCAGCAGCTTCCGACAGGCTAACACTGAAGCTTTCTTT; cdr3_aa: CASSFRQANTEAFF
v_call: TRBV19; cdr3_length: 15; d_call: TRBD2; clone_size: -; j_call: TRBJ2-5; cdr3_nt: TGTGCCAGTAGCTTACTAGCGGGGGGTGGAGAGACCCAGTACTTC; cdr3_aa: CASSLLAGGGETQYF
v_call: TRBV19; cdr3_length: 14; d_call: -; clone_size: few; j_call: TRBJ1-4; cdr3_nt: TGTGCCAGTAGTATCCCCACTCGGAATGAAAAACTGTTTTTT; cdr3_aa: CASSIPTRNEKLFF
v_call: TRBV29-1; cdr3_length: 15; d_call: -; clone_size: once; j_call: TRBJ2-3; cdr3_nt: TGCAGCGTTCGGATGGCGGAGAGGCCCACAGATACGCAGTATTTT; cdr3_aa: CSVRMAERPTDTQYF
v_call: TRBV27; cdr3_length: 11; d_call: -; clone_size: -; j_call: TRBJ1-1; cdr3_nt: TGTGCCAGCAGTAGCAACAGGAAAGCTTTCTTT; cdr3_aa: CASSSNRKAFF
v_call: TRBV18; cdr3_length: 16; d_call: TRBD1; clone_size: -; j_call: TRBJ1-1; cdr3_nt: TGTGCCAGCTCATACAGACAGGGGGGAGCGAACACTGAAGCTTTCTTT; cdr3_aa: CASSYRQGGANTEAFF
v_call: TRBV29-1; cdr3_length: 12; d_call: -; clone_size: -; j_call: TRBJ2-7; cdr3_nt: TGCAGCGTTCGGCAGGGGATCAACGAGCAGTACTTC; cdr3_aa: CSVRQGINEQYF
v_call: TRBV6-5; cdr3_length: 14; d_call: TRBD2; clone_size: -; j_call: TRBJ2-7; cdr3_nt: TGTGCCTCAGAAAGCGGGGTGAGCTCCTACGAGCAGTACTTC; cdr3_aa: CASESGVSSYEQYF
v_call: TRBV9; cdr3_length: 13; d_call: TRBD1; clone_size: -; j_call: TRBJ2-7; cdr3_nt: TGTGCCAGCAGCGCAGGGGGCGCGGGGGAGCAGTACTTC; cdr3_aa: CASSAGGAGEQYF
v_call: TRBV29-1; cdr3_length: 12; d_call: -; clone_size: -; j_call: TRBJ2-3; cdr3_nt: TGCAGCGTTGAATTCCTAGCCAATACGCAGTATTTT; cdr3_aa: CSVEFLANTQYF
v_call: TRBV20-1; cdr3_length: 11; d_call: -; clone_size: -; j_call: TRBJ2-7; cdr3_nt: TGCAGTGCTACCCTTTCCTACGAGCAGTACTTC; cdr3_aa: CSATLSYEQYF
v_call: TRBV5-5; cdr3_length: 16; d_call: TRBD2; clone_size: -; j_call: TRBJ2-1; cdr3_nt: TGTGCCAGCAGCGGAGGGACTAGCGGATCCTACAATGAGCAGTTCTTC; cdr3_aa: CASSGGTSGSYNEQFF
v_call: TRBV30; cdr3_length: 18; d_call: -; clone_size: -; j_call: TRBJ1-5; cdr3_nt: TGTGCCTGGACCTCAATTGCCCCCCGGGGGGCCCCAAATCAGCCCCAGCATTTT; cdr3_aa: CAWTSIAPRGAPNQPQHF
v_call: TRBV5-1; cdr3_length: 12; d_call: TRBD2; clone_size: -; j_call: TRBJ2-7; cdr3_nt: TGCGCCAGCAGCACAGCGGGAGTTGAGCAGTACTTC; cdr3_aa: CASSTAGVEQYF
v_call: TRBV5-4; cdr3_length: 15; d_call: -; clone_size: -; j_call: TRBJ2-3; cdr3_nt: TGTGCCAGCAGCCTAGGGGGACCCAACACAGATACGCAGTATTTT; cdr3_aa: CASSLGGPNTDTQYF
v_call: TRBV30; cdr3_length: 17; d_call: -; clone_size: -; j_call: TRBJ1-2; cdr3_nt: TGTGCCTGGAGTCCCTTCGGGGGGCGGAAAGGGATCTATGGCTACACCTTC; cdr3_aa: CAWSPFGGRKGIYGYTF
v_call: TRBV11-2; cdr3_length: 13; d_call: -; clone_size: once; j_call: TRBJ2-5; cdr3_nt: TGTGCCAGCAGCCCGACAGGTGCTGAGACCCAGTACTTC; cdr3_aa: CASSPTGAETQYF
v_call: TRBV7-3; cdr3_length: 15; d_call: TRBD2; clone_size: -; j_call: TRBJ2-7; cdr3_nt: TGTGCCAGCAGCTTGGTACCCGGGAGGCGGTACGAGCAGTACTTC; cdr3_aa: CASSLVPGRRYEQYF
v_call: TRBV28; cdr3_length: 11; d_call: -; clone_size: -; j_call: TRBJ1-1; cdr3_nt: TGTGCCACCCAAGGGGACACTGAAGCTTTCTTT; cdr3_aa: CATQGDTEAFF
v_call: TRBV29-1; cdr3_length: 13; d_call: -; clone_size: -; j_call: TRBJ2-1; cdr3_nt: TGCAGCGTTGAAGATCTAGAATACAATGAGCAGTTCTTC; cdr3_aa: CSVEDLEYNEQFF
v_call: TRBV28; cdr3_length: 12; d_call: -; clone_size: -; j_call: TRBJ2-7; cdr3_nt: TGTGCCAGCAGTTCCTTCTCCTACGAGCAGTACTTC; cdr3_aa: CASSSFSYEQYF
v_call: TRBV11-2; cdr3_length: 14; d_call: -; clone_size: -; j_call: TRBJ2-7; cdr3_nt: TGTGCCAGCAGCTTTCCCGAGAACTCCTACGAGCAGTACTTC; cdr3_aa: CASSFPENSYEQYF
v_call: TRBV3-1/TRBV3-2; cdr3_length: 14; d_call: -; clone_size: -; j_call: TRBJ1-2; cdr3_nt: TGTGCCAGCAGCCTTCGGACAACTAACTATGGCTACACCTTC; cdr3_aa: CASSLRTTNYGYTF
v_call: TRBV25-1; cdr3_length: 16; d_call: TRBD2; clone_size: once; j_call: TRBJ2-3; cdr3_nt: TGTGCCAGCAGTGACCGGACTAGCGGGAGGGTAGATACGCAGTATTTT; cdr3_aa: CASSDRTSGRVDTQYF
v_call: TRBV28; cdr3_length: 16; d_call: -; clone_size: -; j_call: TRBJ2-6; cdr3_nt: TGTGCCAGCAGTTTATGGACAAACTCTGGGGCCAACGTCCTGACTTTC; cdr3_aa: CASSLWTNSGANVLTF
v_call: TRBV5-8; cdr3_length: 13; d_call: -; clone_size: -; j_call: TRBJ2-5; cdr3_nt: TGTGCCAGCAGCTTGGGACTTCGGGAGACCCAGTACTTC; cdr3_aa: CASSLGLRETQYF
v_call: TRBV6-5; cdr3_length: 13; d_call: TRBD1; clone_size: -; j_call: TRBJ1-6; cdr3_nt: TGTGCCAGCCGAGACAGGGGTGGTTCACCCCTCCACTTT; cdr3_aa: CASRDRGGSPLHF
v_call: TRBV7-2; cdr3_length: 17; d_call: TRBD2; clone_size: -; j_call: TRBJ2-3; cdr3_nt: TGTGCCAGCAGCCCCCAGGGACTAGCGGGGCGCACAGATACGCAGTATTTT; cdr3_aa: CASSPQGLAGRTDTQYF
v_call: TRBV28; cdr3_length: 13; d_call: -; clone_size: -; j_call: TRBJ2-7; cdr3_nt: TGTGCCAGCAGTTTAGTCCGGAGGGACGAGCAGTACTTC; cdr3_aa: CASSLVRRDEQYF
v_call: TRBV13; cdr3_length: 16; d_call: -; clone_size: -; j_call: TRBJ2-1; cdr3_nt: TGTGCCAGCAGCTTCATTGGGGGAGGAGGTTACAATGAGCAGTTCTTC; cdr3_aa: CASSFIGGGGYNEQFF
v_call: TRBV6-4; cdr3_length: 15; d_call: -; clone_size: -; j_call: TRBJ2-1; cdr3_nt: TGTGCCAGCAGCGAGCTAGGGGGCTCCTACAATGAGCAGTTCTTC; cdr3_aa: CASSELGGSYNEQFF
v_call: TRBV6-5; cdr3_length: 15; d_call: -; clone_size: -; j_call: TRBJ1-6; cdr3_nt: TGTGCCAGCAGTTCATCACAGGTGGGGAATTCACCCCTCCACTTT; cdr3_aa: CASSSSQVGNSPLHF
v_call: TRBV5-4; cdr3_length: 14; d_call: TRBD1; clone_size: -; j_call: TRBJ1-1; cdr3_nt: TGTGCCAGCAGCTGGGACAGGGCGAACACTGAAGCTTTCTTT; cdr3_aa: CASSWDRANTEAFF
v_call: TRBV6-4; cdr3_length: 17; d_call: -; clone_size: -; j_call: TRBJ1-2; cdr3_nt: TGTGCCAGCAGTCGGTACATTGGGGGGTCGTCCCTCTATGGCTACACCTTC; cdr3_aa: CASSRYIGGSSLYGYTF
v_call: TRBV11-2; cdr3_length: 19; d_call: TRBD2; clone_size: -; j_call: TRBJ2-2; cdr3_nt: TGTGCCAGCAGCCGATTACGTTCTCTAGCGGGAGACGGCACCGGGGAGCTGTTTTTT; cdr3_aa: CASSRLRSLAGDGTGELFF
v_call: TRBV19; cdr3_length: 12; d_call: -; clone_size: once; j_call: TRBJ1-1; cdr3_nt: TGTGCCAGTAAAGACTTGAACACTGAAGCTTTCTTT; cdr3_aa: CASKDLNTEAFF
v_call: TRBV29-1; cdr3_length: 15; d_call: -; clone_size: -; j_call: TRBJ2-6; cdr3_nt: TGCAGCGTTGGGGCAGGGTACTCTGGGGCCAACGTCCTGACTTTC; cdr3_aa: CSVGAGYSGANVLTF
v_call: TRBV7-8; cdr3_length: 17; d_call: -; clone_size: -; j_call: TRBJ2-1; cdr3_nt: TGTGCCAGCAGCTCAAGGAAGAGCGGGACAACCTACAATGAGCAGTTCTTC; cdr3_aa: CASSSRKSGTTYNEQFF
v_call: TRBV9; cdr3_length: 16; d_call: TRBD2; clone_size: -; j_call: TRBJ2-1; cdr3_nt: TGTGCCAGCAGCGTAAAGGGGACTAGCGGATACAATGAGCAGTTCTTC; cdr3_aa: CASSVKGTSGYNEQFF
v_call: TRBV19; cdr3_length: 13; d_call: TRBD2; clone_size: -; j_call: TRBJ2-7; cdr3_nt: TGTGCCAGTAGTATACCGGGGGGCTACGAGCAGTACTTC; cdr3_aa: CASSIPGGYEQYF
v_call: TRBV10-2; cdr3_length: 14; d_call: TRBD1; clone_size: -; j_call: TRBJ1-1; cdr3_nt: TGCGCCAGCAGTGAGCAGGGACAGGGGGCGCCGGCTTTCTTT; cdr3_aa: CASSEQGQGAPAFF
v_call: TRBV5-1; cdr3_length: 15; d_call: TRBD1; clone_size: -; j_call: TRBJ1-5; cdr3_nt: TGCGCCAGCAGAGCCGGGACAGGGCACGATCAGCCCCAGCATTTT; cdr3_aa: CASRAGTGHDQPQHF
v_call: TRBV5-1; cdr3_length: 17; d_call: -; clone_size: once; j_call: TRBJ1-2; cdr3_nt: TGCGCCAGCAGCTTGGCCCAGGCGGGCAACGCGGGCTATGGCTACACCTTC; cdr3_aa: CASSLAQAGNAGYGYTF
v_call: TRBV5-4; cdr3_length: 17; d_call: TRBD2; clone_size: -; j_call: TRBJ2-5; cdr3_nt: TGTGCCAGCAGCTTGGCCGGCAATAGCGGGAGGGTTGAGACCCAGTACTTC; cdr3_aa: CASSLAGNSGRVETQYF
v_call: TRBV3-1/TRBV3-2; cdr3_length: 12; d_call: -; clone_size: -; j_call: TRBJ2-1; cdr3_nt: TGTGCCAGCAGCCGCGACATCTTGGAGCAGTTCTTC; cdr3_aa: CASSRDILEQFF
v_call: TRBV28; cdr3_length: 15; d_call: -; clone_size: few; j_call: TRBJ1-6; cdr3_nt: TGTGCCAGCAGTTTTATTTTCAGGGGTTCGTCACCCCTCCACTTT; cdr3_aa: CASSFIFRGSSPLHF
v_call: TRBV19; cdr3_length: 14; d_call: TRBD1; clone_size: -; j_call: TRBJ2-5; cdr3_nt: TGTGCCAGTAGTTTCCGGGACAGGGGAAAGACCCAGTACTTC; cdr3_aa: CASSFRDRGKTQYF
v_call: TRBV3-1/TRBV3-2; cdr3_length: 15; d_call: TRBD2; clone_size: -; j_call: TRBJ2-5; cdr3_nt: TGTGCCAGCAGCCAAAGGGCGGGACTAGGGGGGACCCAGTACTTC; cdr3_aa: CASSQRAGLGGTQYF
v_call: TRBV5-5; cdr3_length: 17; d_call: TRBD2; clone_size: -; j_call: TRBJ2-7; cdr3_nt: TGTGCCAGCAGCTTGGGCGGGACTAGCGGGAGAGGGTACGAGCAGTACTTC; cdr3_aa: CASSLGGTSGRGYEQYF
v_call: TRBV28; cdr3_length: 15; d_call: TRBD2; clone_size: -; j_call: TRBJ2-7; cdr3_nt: TGTGCCAGCAGTTTAGTGACTAGCGGCTCCTACGAGCAGTACTTC; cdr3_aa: CASSLVTSGSYEQYF